The 30 T cell receptor beta chains listed next were all sequenced from one sample in a study of early T cells in non-severe SARS-CoV-2 infection. A single record per CDR3 protein comes from TCRdb applying MiXCR to the 5' RACE reads. The sample has roughly 30,000 distinct CDR3 sequences; 5.5% to 6.5% are singletons. The sample consisted of whole blood. These receptors originate from an adult who was a healthcare worker with PCR-confirmed SARS-CoV-2 infection or an uninfected control (not recorded which).

Ten or more counts support this clonotype. The gene calls are TRBV6-5 and TRBJ2-7; 8 bases match TRBD1. After removal of 0 bases from V and 6 bases from J, the junction contained 4 bases not matched to a gene. The germline V gene has CDR1 MNHEY and CDR2 SVGAGI. The CDR3 sequence is 14 residues long. The CDR3 protein is CASSYSQGAGEQYF. For the CDR3, the DNA is TGTGCCAGCAGTTACTCCCAGGGGGCCGGCGAGCAGTACTTC.

This clonotype has ten or more counts. V and J are TRBV7-8 and TRBJ2-3; 11 nucleotides agree with TRBD1. This CDR3 has 16 residues. J lost 3 bases, V lost 3 bases, and 5 bases had no gene match. Germline V gives CDR1 SGHVS, CDR2 FQNEAQ. This CDR3 reads CASSLLGTGGTDTQYF. The CDR3 DNA reads TGTGCCAGCAGCTTGCTCGGGACAGGGGGGACAGATACGCAGTATTTT.

This clonotype was counted many times. The J gene is TRBJ2-6, the V gene TRBV19; 9 bases match TRBD1. In germline, CDR1 is LNHDA, CDR2 SQIVND (reference sequence). This CDR3 contains 15 residues. The V gene end was trimmed by 9 bases and the J gene end by 4 bases; junction bases not matched to a gene: 7. CDR3 residues: CASRDRASGANVLTF. The CDR3 DNA reads TGTGCCAGCAGGGACAGGGCCTCCGGGGCCAACGTCCTGACTTTC.

This clonotype was counted many times. J is TRBJ2-3 and V is TRBV4-2; D perhaps matches TRBD2 (6 bases). CDR1 is LGHNA and CDR2 is YNFKEQ in the germline V gene. The ends were cut back, 3 bases at V and 4 bases at J, with 17 bases in the middle. CDR3 length: 16 amino acids. CDR3 nucleotides: TGTGCCAGCAGCCATGGGGGGACCGGAGGACCAGATACGCAGTATTTT. As protein: CASSHGGTGGPDTQYF.

This clonotype has ten or more counts. The chain uses TRBV5-6 and TRBJ1-5; 7 bases line up with TRBD1. The V segment lost 0 bases and the J segment 0 bases; nucleotides outside the gene matches: 12. The CDR3 consists of 19 residues. Looked up from germline, CDR1 is SGHDT and CDR2 is YYEEEE. The CDR3 coding sequence is TGTGCCAGCAGCTTGGCCGGGACAGAGGGATTCAATAGCAATCAGCCCCAGCATTTT. This gives the protein CASSLAGTEGFNSNQPQHF.

Many counts were recorded for this clonotype. The V and J genes are TRBV7-2 and TRBJ2-5; D may correspond to TRBD1 or TRBD2 (5 bases each). This CDR3 comprises 14 residues. Per the germline V gene, CDR1 is SGHTA and CDR2 is FQGNSA. Trimming stripped 3 bases from V and 4 bases from J, with 12 bases between. The CDR3 sequence: CASSFGALRETQYF. The CDR3 DNA follows: TGTGCCAGCAGCTTCGGGGCTCTGCGAGAGACCCAGTACTTC. Variable domain in full (rest from reference TRBV7-2 and TRBJ2-5): GAGVSQSPSNKVTEKGKDVELRCDPISGHTALYWYRQSLGQGLEFLIYFQGNSAPDKSGLPSDRFSAERTGGSVSTLTIQRTQQEDSAVYLCASSFGALRETQYFGPGTRLLVL.

There are many counts of this clonotype. This sequence joins TRBV28 and TRBJ2-7; the D gene is possibly TRBD1 (6 bases). Germline CDR1 reads MDHEN; CDR2 reads SYDVKM. The CDR3 runs to 14 residues. Trimming took off 4 bases at V and 7 bases at J, with 17 bases between the two ends. CDR3: CASSWTEGAGEQYF. The CDR3 DNA follows: TGTGCCAGCAGTTGGACAGAGGGAGCCGGTGAGCAGTACTTC.

This clonotype occurred many times. The rearrangement uses TRBV5-4 and TRBJ2-2; D is unresolved. Trimming removed 1 base at V and 4 bases at J, with 8 bases between. This CDR3 spans 14 amino acids. In germline, CDR1 is SGHNT, CDR2 YYREEE (reference sequence). The CDR3 region is CASSLNPATGELFF. The DNA for the CDR3 is TGTGCCAGCAGCTTGAACCCGGCCACCGGGGAGCTGTTTTTT.

The CDR3 DNA reads TGCAGTGCTAGAGATCTTACAGATCCCTACGAGCAGTACTTC. This translates into CSARDLTDPYEQYF. This sequence joins TRBV20-1 and TRBJ2-7; D remains unclear. The germline V gene encodes CDR1 DFQATT and CDR2 SNEGSKA (reference sequence). V was clipped by 0 bases and J by 2 bases, with 11 bases between them. The CDR3 is 14 residues long.

This clonotype was observed at least ten times. V is TRBV12-3 or TRBV12-4 and J is TRBJ1-2; a possible D gene is TRBD1 (5 bases). Trimming pared 7 bases from V and 3 bases from J, leaving 15 bases between. CDR3 size: 14 residues. The CDR3 spells CASTLGTPYYGYTF. CDR3 nucleotides: TGTGCCAGCACCTTGGGGACCCCTTACTATGGCTACACCTTC.

By share, this clonotype counts as medium-sized (0.01 to 0.1%). The V call is TRBV10-3, the J call TRBJ2-7, with D hard to call. Germline V gene data show CDR1 as ENHRY and CDR2 as SYGVKD. This CDR3 contains 15 residues. V was shortened by 1 base and J by 4 bases, with 14 bases between the two germline ends. In DNA, the CDR3 is TGTGCCATCAGTGAGTATAGGCTAGTTGGGTACGAGCAGTACTTC. This gives the protein CAISEYRLVGYEQYF.

This clonotype was detected a few times. The CDR3 DNA is TGTGCCAGCAGTGAGGGAGGAGTTGAAGCTTTCTTT. It encodes CASSEGGVEAFF. This chain links TRBV2 with TRBJ1-1; D is uncertain. The CDR3 extends over 12 amino acids. Trimming shortened V by 3 bases and J by 7 bases, and 9 bases separated the two germline ends. Germline CDR1 reads SNHLY; CDR2 reads FYNNEI.

There are many counts of this clonotype. The chain couples TRBV28 to TRBJ1-2; maybe TRBD1 (5 bases). CDR1 and CDR2 (germline): MDHEN, SYDVKM. The CDR3 runs 14 residues. Trimming shortened V by 5 bases and J by 6 bases, and 16 bases separated the two germline ends. In DNA form, the CDR3 reads TGTGCCAGCAGTGTACATCTGGGGCAGGATGGCTACACCTTC. It is translated as CASSVHLGQDGYTF.

This clonotype showed up just a few times. The V gene is TRBV4-2, the J gene TRBJ1-1; D possibly corresponds to TRBD1 (6 bases). This CDR3 is 16 amino acids long. Trimming removed 0 bases at V and 2 bases at J, with 13 bases between. Germline loops: CDR1 LGHNA, CDR2 YNFKEQ. CDR3 loop: CASSQDLGRGNTEAFF. CDR3 in DNA: TGTGCCAGCAGCCAAGATCTAGGCAGGGGCAACACTGAAGCTTTCTTT.

This clonotype was detected many times. The V call is TRBV20-1, the J call TRBJ2-5; D not resolved. Germline CDR1 is DFQATT and CDR2 is SNEGSKA (reference sequence). The CDR3 consists of 12 residues. V lost 6 bases and J lost 2, with 10 bases in between. The CDR3: CSALDPQETQYF. In DNA, the CDR3 is TGCAGTGCCCTGGACCCACAAGAGACCCAGTACTTC.

This clonotype was seen repeatedly, ten times or more. V gene TRBV7-2 combines with J gene TRBJ2-5; either TRBD1 or TRBD2 may supply D (5 bases each). The germline V gene encodes CDR1 SGHTA and CDR2 FQGNSA. The V end was cut by 1 base, the J end by 12 bases, with 15 bases between. The CDR3 length is 13 residues. The CDR3, as DNA: TGTGCCAGCAGCTTAGGGTGGGACGCGACGAAGTACTTC. Amino acid sequence: CASSLGWDATKYF.

This clonotype was detected only a few times. The chain carries TRBV7-3 and TRBJ1-4, with D uncertain. The germline V gene has CDR1 SGHTA and CDR2 FQGTGA. Trimming took off 5 bases at V and 7 bases at J, with 17 bases between the two ends. CDR3 size: 15 residues. The CDR3 spells CASSPALAAGEKLFF. DNA of the CDR3: TGTGCCAGCAGCCCGGCGTTAGCGGCAGGTGAAAAACTGTTTTTT.

V gene TRBV12-3 or TRBV12-4 combines with J gene TRBJ1-2, with 10 bases lining up with TRBD1. The CDR3 sequence is 16 residues long. The ends lost 5 bases at V and 0 bases at J; junction bases unmatched: 6. Here the CDR3 DNA reads TGTGCCAGCAGTCCGGGACAGGGGACCGCTAACTATGGCTACACCTTC. Amino acids: CASSPGQGTANYGYTF.

Many counts were recorded for this clonotype. The rearrangement uses TRBV6-2 or TRBV6-3 and TRBJ1-5; 9 nucleotides match TRBD1. CDR1 is MNHEY, CDR2 SVGEGT, per germline. Trimming removed 8 bases from V and 2 bases from J; junction bases left unmatched: 10. CDR3 length: 16 residues. This CDR3 reads CASEHRGLDGNQPQHF. The CDR3 nucleotides read TGTGCCAGCGAACACAGGGGGCTGGATGGCAATCAGCCCCAGCATTTT.

This clonotype qualifies as large (0.1 to 1%). V usage is TRBV28 and J usage is TRBJ2-7; tentatively, D is TRBD1 or TRBD2 (6 bases each). V was trimmed by 5 bases and J by 12 bases, leaving 20 bases between them. CDR1 is MDHEN and CDR2 is SYDVKM in the germline V gene. CDR3 length: 13 amino acids. The CDR3 nucleotides read TGTGCCAGCAGTCCCCGGGGGACATTTTCTTTGTACTTC. Translating gives CASSPRGTFSLYF.

This clonotype was counted ten times or more. The chain joins TRBV20-1 to TRBJ2-3; weak D call: TRBD1 (6 bases). V lost 3 bases and J lost 3, with 10 bases in between. CDR3 length: 13 residues. Germline V gene data show CDR1 as DFQATT and CDR2 as SNEGSKA (reference sequence). This CDR3 is CSARARGTDTQYF. The CDR3 region has the DNA TGCAGTGCTAGGGCTAGGGGGACAGATACGCAGTATTTT.

By sample fraction, this clonotype is medium-sized. The J gene is TRBJ1-1, the V gene TRBV4-2; D perhaps matches TRBD1 (5 bases). V lost 3 bases and J 3 bases, leaving 26 bases between the germline ends. Germline CDR1 LGHNA, CDR2 YNFKEQ. There are 19 residues in the CDR3. CDR3 DNA: TGTGCCAGCAGCCATAGAAGGGGCCTTACCAACCCCGGGGACACTGAAGCTTTCTTT. Residues: CASSHRRGLTNPGDTEAFF.

This clonotype was observed a handful of times. The rearrangement links TRBV7-2 to TRBJ2-5; D call uncertain. V lost 4 bases and J lost 0, with 18 bases in between. The CDR3 length is 17 residues. Germline V gene data show CDR1 as SGHTA and CDR2 as FQGNSA. CDR3 bases: TGTGCCAGCAGCTACGACGGACGAACAATATACCAAGAGACCCAGTACTTC. Translation: CASSYDGRTIYQETQYF.

This clonotype has ten or more counts. CDR3 protein: CASTHRGQPQHF. The CDR3 coding sequence is TGTGCCAGCACTCACAGGGGTCAGCCCCAGCATTTT. The V and J genes are TRBV28 and TRBJ1-5; 7 nucleotides line up with TRBD1. The CDR3 runs 12 residues. Trimming removed 7 bases from V and 6 bases from J; junction bases left unmatched: 3. From germline, CDR1 is MDHEN and CDR2 SYDVKM.

In this sample, this clonotype turned up many times. This chain uses TRBV28 with TRBJ2-3, with a weak D call TRBD2 (6 bases). Germline V CDR1 and CDR2: MDHEN, SYDVKM. V lost 6 bases and J lost 4, with 11 bases in between. The CDR3 length is 13 residues. CDR3 protein: CASSLDYSDTQYF. The DNA of the CDR3 is TGTGCCAGCAGCCTGGACTATTCAGATACGCAGTATTTT.

This clonotype was counted many times. The rearrangement joins TRBV29-1 to TRBJ2-3; no clear D. The CDR3 sequence is 12 residues long. Germline V gene lookup returns CDR1 SQVTM and CDR2 ANQGSEA. V was trimmed by 0 bases and J by 4 bases, leaving 5 bases between them. CDR3 in amino acids: CSVEDRADTQYF. The CDR3 coding sequence is TGCAGCGTTGAAGATAGGGCAGATACGCAGTATTTT.

This clonotype has a handful of counts. V is TRBV19 and J is TRBJ1-5; 8 bases are shared with TRBD1. Germline CDR1 LNHDA, CDR2 SQIVND (reference sequence). V dropped 5 bases and J dropped 4; count of bases not matched to a gene: 10. The CDR3 sequence is 16 residues long. The chain's CDR3 is CASSPGQGLRNQPQHF. The CDR3, as DNA: TGTGCCAGTAGTCCCGGACAGGGCCTACGGAATCAGCCCCAGCATTTT.

This clonotype was observed many times. The V and J genes are TRBV4-3 and TRBJ2-5, with TRBD2 as a possible D gene (5 bases). Germline loops: CDR1 LGHNA, CDR2 YSLEER. The length of the CDR3 is 16 residues. Between the trimmed V and J ends, which lost 1 base and 1 base, there was a span of 13 bases. The CDR3 loop is CASSQVPRGSQETQYF. The CDR3 DNA follows: TGCGCCAGCAGCCAAGTCCCCCGGGGAAGCCAAGAGACCCAGTACTTC.

The V and J genes are TRBV24-1 and TRBJ2-3; 8 nucleotides line up with TRBD1. Germline V CDR1 and CDR2: KGHDR, SFDVKD. This CDR3 spans 12 amino acids. Trimming cost V 10 bases and J 4 bases; bases outside gene matches: 3. The CDR3 sequence: CATEQGADTQYF. CDR3 coding DNA: TGTGCCACAGAACAGGGGGCAGATACGCAGTATTTT.

In its sample, this clonotype was seen many times. V is TRBV20-1 and J is TRBJ1-1, with D maybe TRBD1 (6 bases). Germline CDR1 is DFQATT and CDR2 is SNEGSKA (reference sequence). The length of the CDR3 is 16 residues. V was cut by 0 bases and J by 3 bases, with 17 bases left in between. CDR3 in DNA: TGCAGTGCTAGAGACGAAACAGGGACCGAGGACACTGAAGCTTTCTTT. It yields the protein CSARDETGTEDTEAFF.